This entry features one TCR beta chain sequence. The antigen remains undetermined. The CDR3 covers 17 residues. Germline CDR1 is DFQATT and CDR2 is SNEGSKA (reference sequence). With V trimmed by 3 bases and J by 1 base, 11 bases remained unmatched. One entry per CDR3 protein results from TCRdb running MiXCR on the multiplex PCR reads. The table lists nearly 200,000 distinct CDR3 sequences, approximately 30% of them singletons. These data are taken from a study of breast tumors, draining lymph nodes, adjacent tissues. Samples came from axillary lymph nodes draining the breast cancer. Study findings and constraints: The lymph node origin of tumor T cells was framed as consistent with a hypothesis, not demonstrated. Data fit most tumor T cells coming from lymph node, expanding in tumor. Luminal-like breast cancer showed significantly greater tumor-nontumor repertoire similarity than basal-like breast cancer did. Tumor repertoires ranked between lymph nodes and nontumor tissue in diversity, with V and J gene preferences.

The V and J genes are TRBV20-1 and TRBJ2-5, with 10 bases aligning to TRBD1. The sample comprised axillary lymph node tissue. The clonotype was recovered from a female donor with breast cancer. Some clones in this sample may be carry-over from other donors' samples. The CDR3 loop reads CSASPPDRGIGQETQYF. The CDR3 DNA is TGCAGTGCTAGTCCCCCGGACAGGGGGATAGGCCAAGAGACCCAGTACTTC.